The 2 T cell receptor beta chains in this list originate from one sample, sequenced in a study of cytomegalovirus exposure and HLA in healthy donors. PCR involved 60 Vbeta and 13 Jbeta primers. Sequencing was performed with immunoSEQ multiplex PCR; in TCRdb, only in-frame clones are kept and a portion is missing. This sample yields about 110,000 clones, of which 69% are seen a single time; approximately 5.4% belongs to the top ten. Source material: PBMCs. The receptor source for this set is a woman in her seventies in good health and CMV-seropositive.

This clone has just a few counts. Other DNA sequences of this sample code for an identical CDR3. This chain links TRBV10-3 with TRBJ2-7, with 10 bases fitting TRBD1. Trimming at V came to 7 bases and at J to 4 bases, leaving 4 bases not matched to a gene. The CDR3 consists of 13 residues. Germline V gives CDR1 ENHRY, CDR2 SYGVKD. The CDR3 DNA reads as TGTGCCATCAACCCGGGACAGGGGTACGAGCAGTACTTC. It translates to CAINPGQGYEQYF.

This chain links TRBV27 with TRBJ1-6; D possibly corresponds to TRBD1 (6 bases). The CDR3 runs 15 residues. CDR1 is MNHEY, CDR2 SMNVEV, per germline (reference sequence). Trimming left V 3 bases short and J 8 bases short, with 14 bases between. CDR3 coding DNA: TGTGCCAGCAGTTTCTCGGGGGGCGGCGATTCACCCCTCCACTTT. Protein: CASSFSGGGDSPLHF.